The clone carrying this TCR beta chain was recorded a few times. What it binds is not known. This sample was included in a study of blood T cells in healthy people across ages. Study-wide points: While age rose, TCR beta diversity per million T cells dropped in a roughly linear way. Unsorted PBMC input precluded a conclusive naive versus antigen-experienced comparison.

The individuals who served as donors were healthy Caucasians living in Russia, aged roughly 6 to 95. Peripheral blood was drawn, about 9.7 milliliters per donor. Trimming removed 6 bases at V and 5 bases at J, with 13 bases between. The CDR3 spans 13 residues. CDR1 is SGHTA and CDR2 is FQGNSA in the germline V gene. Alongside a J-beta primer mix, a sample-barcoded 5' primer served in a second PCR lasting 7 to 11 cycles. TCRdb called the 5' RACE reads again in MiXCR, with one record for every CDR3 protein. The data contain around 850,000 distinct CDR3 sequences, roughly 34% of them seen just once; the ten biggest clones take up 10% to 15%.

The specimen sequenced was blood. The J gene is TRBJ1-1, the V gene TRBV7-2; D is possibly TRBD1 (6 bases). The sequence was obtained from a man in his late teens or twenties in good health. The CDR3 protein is CASSIQGKTEAFF. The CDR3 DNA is TGTGCCAGCAGTATCCAGGGGAAAACTGAAGCTTTCTTT.